These 7 T cell receptor beta chains originate from one sample sequenced in a study of PD-1 blockade in classical Hodgkin lymphoma. Measured with immunoSEQ multiplex PCR; TCRdb has only the in-frame clones, and not every one. This table holds tens of thousands of clones, about 70% found once. The time point here: cycle 4 day 1 (C4D1), after five to seven weeks of nivolumab. Every patient was affected by relapse after autologous stem cell transplantation, while exposure to brentuximab vedotin was not uniform. The material was peripheral blood mononuclear cells (PBMCs), obtained before the fourth cycle of nivolumab. These receptors were taken from a human donor with classical Hodgkin lymphoma.

This chain joins TRBV6-1 and TRBJ1-5; D may be TRBD1 (6 bases). Germline CDR1 reads MNHNS; CDR2 reads SASEGT. The length of the CDR3 is 14 residues. The ends were cut back, 7 bases at V and 9 bases at J, with 19 bases in the middle. CDR3 region: CASNPQGKVMPQHF. The CDR3 bases are TGTGCCAGCAATCCACAGGGTAAGGTTATGCCCCAGCATTTT.

The chain recombines TRBV15 with TRBJ2-5, with 10 nucleotides matching TRBD2. Germline assignment: CDR1 LNHNV and CDR2 YYDKDF (reference sequence). The CDR3 has 17 amino acids. V shed 2 bases and J 4 bases; nucleotides not matched to a gene: 10. This chain's CDR3 is CATSRTGSGGARETQYF. As DNA, the CDR3 is TGTGCCACCAGCAGAACTGGGAGCGGGGGGGCGAGAGAGACCCAGTACTTC.

The chain joins TRBV15 to TRBJ1-5; D not certain. Deletions cut 0 bases from V and 2 bases from J, with 8 bases between. CDR3 length: 15 residues. Germline V lookup: CDR1 LNHNV, CDR2 YYDKDF (reference sequence). DNA for the CDR3: TGTGCCACCAGCAGAGAGGGGTTTGGCAATCAGCCCCAGCATTTT. Its protein is CATSREGFGNQPQHF.

To note about this clone: One junction end does not reproduce the germline sequence, and a read error may be involved. V and J are TRBV5-4 and TRBJ1-2, with a tentative D call TRBD1 (6 bases). CDR1 and CDR2 (germline): SGHNT, YYREEE (reference sequence). The CDR3 consists of 15 residues. In nucleotides, the CDR3 is TGCGCCAGCAGCCCAGGGACAACTGCAAACTATGGCTACACCTTC. Protein: CASSPGTTANYGYTF.

This clone turned up a few times. The J gene is TRBJ1-5, the V gene TRBV18, with 8 nucleotides matching TRBD1. V gave up 2 bases and J gave up 7 bases; unmatched junction bases: 10. Germline V gene data show CDR1 as KGHSH and CDR2 as LQKENI. The CDR3 covers 16 residues. The chain's CDR3 is CASSPDFGQGKQPQHF. The CDR3 DNA reads TGTGCCAGCTCACCAGACTTCGGACAGGGAAAGCAGCCCCAGCATTTT.

The chain links TRBV6-5 to TRBJ1-2; a weak D match, TRBD1 (6 bases). CDR1 and CDR2 from the germline V gene are MNHEY and SVGAGI. The V end was cut by 10 bases, the J end by 7 bases, with 19 bases between. This CDR3 contains 13 residues. The DNA of the CDR3 is TGTGCCACCAATTCACAGGGAATCGGTGGCTACACCTTC. Translated, it gives CATNSQGIGGYTF.

A few counts support this clone. The chain joins TRBV4-2 to TRBJ1-1; D is uncertain. Germline V gives CDR1 LGHNA, CDR2 YNFKEQ. Trimming took 4 bases from V and 3 from J, leaving 9 bases between them. The CDR3 runs 13 residues. Written as DNA, the CDR3 is TGTGCCAGCAGCCTTCAGACCGACACTGAAGCTTTCTTT. Its translation: CASSLQTDTEAFF.